This T cell receptor beta chain comes out of a study of blood T cell repertoires in COVID-19. The repertoire was sequenced with immunoSEQ multiplex PCR; TCRdb's copy has only in-frame clones and lacks some. The sample has 270,000 or so clones; roughly 89% are singletons. This clonotype originated in a woman aged 60-70 years with COVID-19, enrolled during active disease. Sequencing was done on a sample of peripheral blood.

CDR3 nucleotide sequence: TGTGCCAGCAGTCCTACTAGCGGCCTAGCCAAAAACATTCAGTACTTC. Translating gives CASSPTSGLAKNIQYF. V is TRBV7-3 and J is TRBJ2-4, with 8 bases fitting TRBD2. Per the germline V gene, CDR1 is SGHTA and CDR2 is FQGTGA. The CDR3 runs 16 residues. V shed 6 bases and J 0 bases; nucleotides not matched to a gene: 7. Complete variable domain (other parts from reference TRBV7-3 and TRBJ2-4): GAGVSQTPSNKVTEKGKYVELRCDPISGHTALYWYRQSLGQGPEFLIYFQGTGAADDSGLPNDRFFAVRPEGSVSTLKIQRTERGDSAVYLCASSPTSGLAKNIQYFGAGTRLSVL.